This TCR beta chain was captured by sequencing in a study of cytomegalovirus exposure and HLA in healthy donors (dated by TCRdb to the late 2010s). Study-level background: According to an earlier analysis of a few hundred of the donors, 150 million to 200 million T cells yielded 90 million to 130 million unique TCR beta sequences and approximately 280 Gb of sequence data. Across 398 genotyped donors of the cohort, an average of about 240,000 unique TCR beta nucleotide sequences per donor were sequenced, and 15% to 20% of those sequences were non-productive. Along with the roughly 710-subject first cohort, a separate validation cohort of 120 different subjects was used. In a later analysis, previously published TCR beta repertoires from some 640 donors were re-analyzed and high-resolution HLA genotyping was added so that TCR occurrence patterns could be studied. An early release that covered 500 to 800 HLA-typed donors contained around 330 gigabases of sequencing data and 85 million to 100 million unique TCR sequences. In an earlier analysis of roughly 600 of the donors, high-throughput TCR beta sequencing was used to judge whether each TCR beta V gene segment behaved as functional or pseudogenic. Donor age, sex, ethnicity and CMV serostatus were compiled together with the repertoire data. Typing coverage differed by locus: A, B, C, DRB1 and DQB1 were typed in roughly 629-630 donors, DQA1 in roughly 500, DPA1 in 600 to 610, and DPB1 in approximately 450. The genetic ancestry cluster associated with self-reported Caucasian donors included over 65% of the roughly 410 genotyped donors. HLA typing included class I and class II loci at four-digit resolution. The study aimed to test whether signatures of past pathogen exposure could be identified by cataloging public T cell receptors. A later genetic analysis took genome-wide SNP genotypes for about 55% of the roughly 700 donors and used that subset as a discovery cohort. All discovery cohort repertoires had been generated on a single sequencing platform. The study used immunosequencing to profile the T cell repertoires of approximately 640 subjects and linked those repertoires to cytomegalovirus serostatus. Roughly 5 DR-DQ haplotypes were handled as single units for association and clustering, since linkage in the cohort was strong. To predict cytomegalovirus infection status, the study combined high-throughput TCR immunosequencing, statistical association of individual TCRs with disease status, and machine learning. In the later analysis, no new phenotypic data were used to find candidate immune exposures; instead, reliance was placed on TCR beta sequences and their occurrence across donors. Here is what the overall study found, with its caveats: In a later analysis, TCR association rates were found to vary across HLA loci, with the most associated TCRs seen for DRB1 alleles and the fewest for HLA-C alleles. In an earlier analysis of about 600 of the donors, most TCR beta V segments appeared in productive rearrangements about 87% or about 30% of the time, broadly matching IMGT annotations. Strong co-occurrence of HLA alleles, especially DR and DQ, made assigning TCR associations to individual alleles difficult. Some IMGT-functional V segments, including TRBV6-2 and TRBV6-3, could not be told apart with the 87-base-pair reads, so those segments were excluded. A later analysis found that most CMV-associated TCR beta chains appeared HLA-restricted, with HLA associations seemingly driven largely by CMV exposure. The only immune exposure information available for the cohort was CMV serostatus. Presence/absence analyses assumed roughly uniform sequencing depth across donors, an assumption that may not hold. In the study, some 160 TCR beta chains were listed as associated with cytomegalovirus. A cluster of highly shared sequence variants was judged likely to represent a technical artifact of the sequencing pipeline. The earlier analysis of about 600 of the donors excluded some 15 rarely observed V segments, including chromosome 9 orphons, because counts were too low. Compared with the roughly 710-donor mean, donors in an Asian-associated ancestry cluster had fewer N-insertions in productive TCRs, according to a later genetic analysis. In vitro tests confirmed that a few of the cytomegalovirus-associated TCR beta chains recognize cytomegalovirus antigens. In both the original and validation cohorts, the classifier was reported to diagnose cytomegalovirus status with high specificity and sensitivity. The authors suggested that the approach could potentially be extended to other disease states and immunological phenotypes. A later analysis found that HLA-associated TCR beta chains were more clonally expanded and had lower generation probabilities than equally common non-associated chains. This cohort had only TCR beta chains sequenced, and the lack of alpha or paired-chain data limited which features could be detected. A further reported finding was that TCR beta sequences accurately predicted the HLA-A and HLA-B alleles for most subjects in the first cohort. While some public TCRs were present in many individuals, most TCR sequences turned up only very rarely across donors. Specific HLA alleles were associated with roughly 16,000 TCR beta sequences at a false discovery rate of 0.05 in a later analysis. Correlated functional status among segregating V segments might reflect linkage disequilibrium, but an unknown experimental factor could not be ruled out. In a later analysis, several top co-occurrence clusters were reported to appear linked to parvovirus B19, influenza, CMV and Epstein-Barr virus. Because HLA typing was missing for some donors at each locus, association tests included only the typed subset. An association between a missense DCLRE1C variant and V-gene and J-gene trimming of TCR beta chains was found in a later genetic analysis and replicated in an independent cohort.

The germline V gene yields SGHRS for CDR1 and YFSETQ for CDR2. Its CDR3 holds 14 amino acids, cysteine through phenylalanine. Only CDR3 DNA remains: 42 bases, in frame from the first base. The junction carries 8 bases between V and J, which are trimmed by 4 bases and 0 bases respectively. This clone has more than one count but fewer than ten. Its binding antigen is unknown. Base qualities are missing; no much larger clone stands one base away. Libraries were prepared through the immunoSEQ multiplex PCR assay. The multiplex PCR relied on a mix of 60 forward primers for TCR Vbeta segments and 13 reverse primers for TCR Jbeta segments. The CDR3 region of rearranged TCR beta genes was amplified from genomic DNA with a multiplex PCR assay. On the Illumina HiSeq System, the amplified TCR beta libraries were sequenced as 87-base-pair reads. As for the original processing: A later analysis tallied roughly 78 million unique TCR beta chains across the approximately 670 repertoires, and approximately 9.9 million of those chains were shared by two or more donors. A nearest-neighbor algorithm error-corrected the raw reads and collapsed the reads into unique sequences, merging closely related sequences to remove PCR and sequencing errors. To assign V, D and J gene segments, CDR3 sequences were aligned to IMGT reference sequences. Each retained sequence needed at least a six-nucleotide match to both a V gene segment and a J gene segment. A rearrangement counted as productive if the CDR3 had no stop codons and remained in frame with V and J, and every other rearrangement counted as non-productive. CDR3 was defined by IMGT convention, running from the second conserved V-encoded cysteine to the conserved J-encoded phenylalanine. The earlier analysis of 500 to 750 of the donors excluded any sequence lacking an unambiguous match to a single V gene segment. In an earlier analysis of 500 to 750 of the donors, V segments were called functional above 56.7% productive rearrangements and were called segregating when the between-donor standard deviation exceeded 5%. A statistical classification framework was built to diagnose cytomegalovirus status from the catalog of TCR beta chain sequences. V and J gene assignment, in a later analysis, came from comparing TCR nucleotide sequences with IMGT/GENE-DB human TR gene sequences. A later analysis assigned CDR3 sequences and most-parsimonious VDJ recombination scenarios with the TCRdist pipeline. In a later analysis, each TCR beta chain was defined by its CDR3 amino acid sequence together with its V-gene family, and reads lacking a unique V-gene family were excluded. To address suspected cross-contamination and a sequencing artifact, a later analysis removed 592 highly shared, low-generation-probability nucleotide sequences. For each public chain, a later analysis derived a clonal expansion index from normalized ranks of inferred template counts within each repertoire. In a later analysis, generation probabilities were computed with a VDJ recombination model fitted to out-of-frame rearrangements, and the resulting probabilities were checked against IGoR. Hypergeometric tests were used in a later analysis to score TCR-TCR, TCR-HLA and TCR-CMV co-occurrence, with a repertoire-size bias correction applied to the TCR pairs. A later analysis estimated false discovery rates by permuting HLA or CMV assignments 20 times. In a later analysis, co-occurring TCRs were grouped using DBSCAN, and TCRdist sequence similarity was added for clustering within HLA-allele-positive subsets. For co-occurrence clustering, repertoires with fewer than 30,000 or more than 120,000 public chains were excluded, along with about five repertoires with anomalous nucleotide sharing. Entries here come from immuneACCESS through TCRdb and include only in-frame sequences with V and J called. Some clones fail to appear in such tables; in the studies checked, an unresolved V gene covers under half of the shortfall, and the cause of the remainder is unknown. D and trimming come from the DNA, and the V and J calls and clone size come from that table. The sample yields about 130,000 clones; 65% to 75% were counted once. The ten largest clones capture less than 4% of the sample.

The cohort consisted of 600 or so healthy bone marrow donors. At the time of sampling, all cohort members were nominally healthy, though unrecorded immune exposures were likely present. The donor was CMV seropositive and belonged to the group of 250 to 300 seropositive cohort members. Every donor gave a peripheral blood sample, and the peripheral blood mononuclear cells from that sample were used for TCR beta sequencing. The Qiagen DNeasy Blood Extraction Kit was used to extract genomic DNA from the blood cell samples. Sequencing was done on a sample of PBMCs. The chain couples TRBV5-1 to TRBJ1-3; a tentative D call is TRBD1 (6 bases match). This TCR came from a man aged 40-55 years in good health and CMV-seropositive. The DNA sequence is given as TGCGCCAGCAGCAGGACAGTCTCTGGAAACACCATATATTTT. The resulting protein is CASSRTVSGNTIYF.